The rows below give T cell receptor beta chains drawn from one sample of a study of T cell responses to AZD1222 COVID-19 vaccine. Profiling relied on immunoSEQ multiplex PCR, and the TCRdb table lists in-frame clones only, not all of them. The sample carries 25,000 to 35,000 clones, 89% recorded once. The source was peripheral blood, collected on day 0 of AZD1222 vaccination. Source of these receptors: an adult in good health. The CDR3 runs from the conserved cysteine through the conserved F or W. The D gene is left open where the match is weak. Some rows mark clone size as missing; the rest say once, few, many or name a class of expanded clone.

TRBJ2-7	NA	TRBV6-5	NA	CASRAPGGGGHEQYF	TGTGCCAGCAGGGCCCCTGGAGGGGGTGGCCACGAGCAGTACTTC
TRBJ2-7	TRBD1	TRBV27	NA	CASSAHRGGHEQYF	TGTGCCAGCAGTGCCCACAGGGGTGGCCACGAGCAGTACTTC
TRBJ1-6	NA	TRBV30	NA	CAWTSGQGHPPLHF	TGTGCCTGGACATCCGGGCAGGGGCATCCACCCCTCCACTTT
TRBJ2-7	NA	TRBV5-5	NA	CASSSWGGSYEQYF	TGTGCCAGCAGCTCCTGGGGCGGCTCCTACGAGCAGTACTTC
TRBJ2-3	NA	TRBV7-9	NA	CASSPAGLPVRDTQYF	TGTGCCAGCAGCCCCGCAGGGCTCCCGGTAAGAGATACGCAGTATTTT
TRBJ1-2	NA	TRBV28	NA	CASNPSGGYTF	TGTGCCAGCAACCCCTCGGGTGGCTACACCTTC
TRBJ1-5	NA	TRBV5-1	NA	CASSLEGLSNQPQHF	TGCGCCAGCAGCTTGGAGGGTTTGAGCAATCAGCCCCAGCATTTT
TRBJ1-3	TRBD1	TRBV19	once	CASSLRDSTSNTIYF	TGTGCCAGTAGTTTACGGGACAGCACTTCGAACACCATATATTTT
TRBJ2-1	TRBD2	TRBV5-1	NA	CASSLVSGGGYNEQFF	TGCGCCAGCAGCTTGGTGTCGGGAGGCGGGTACAATGAGCAGTTCTTC
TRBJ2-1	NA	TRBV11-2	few	CASSLVRGARYNEQFF	TGTGCCAGCAGCTTAGTACGGGGGGCTCGGTACAATGAGCAGTTCTTC
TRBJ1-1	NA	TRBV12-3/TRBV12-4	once	CASSLELTEAFF	TGTGCCAGCAGTTTGGAGTTGACTGAAGCTTTCTTT
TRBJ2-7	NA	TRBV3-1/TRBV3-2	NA	CASSQVLVADSYEQYF	TGTGCCAGCAGCCAAGTGTTGGTAGCGGATTCCTACGAGCAGTACTTC
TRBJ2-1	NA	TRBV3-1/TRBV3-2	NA	CASSQGGGSYNEQFF	TGTGCCAGCAGCCAGGGTGGCGGGTCCTACAATGAGCAGTTCTTC
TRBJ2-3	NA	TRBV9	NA	CASSERGGPTGTDTQYF	TGTGCCAGCAGCGAACGAGGGGGACCAACCGGGACAGATACGCAGTATTTT
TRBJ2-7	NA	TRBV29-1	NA	CSVEDKDSYEQYF	TGCAGCGTTGAAGATAAAGATAGCTACGAGCAGTACTTC
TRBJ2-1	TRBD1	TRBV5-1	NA	CASGRGGTGYNEQFF	TGCGCCAGCGGAAGAGGAGGGACAGGTTACAATGAGCAGTTCTTC
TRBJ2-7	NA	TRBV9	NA	CASSKSSYEQYF	TGTGCCAGCAGCAAGAGCTCCTACGAGCAGTACTTC